The rows below give T cell receptor beta chains drawn from one sample of a study of naive and memory T cell subsets. One entry per CDR3 protein results from TCRdb running MiXCR on the 5' RACE reads. The table includes more than 20,000 distinct CDR3 sequences, about 4% detected once. The receptors were sampled from a male donor in good health. The conserved cysteine and the conserved F or W are not part of the CDR3 here. The D gene is left open where the match is weak.

j_gene,v_gene,d_gene,CDR3aa
TRBJ1-1,TRBV6-2/TRBV6-3,NA,ASRKVAEAF
TRBJ1-5,TRBV7-2,NA,ASSLAGGNQPQH
TRBJ1-1,TRBV6-5,NA,ASSRRGHTEAF
TRBJ2-1,TRBV28,TRBD2,ASSPVAGVAGNNEQF
TRBJ2-1,TRBV29-1,TRBD2,SVGTSFDEQF
TRBJ2-3,TRBV14,TRBD2,ASSRVTGTSDMTQY
TRBJ2-1,TRBV29-1,TRBD2,SVKLAGGYYNEQF
TRBJ2-2,TRBV5-4,NA,ASSDHTGELF
TRBJ1-2,TRBV27,NA,ASSPTGPLSGGYT
TRBJ1-1,TRBV12-3/TRBV12-4,TRBD1,ASSLGAGGLRGAF
TRBJ1-6,TRBV2,NA,ASVKSSYNSPLH
TRBJ2-4,TRBV12-5,TRBD1,ASGERFDRDIQY
TRBJ2-7,TRBV20-1,TRBD1,SAPTGTGLNEQY